A selection of T cell receptor beta chains follows, all from one sample in a study of vaccination and CD4 T cells after COVID-19. TCRdb recomputed calls from the PCR reads with MiXCR, one row per CDR3 protein. This repertoire shows 9,500 to 15,000 distinct CDR3 sequences, roughly 50% found once; its top ten account for about a sixth. Their antigens are not known. The sequencing here drew on cultured CD4+ T cells from blood, taken after SARS-CoV-2 vaccination. The receptors here all came from a human donor with COVID-19. Both conserved end residues are part of each CDR3. A D gene is named only where the DNA matches it firmly. The size entry is marked missing in some rows and otherwise reads once, few, many or a size class.

D: TRBD1
size: .
V: TRBV2
J: TRBJ1-1
DNA: TGTGCCAGCAGTGGTCAGGGGGCGGCTGAAGCTTTCTTT
CDR3: CASSGQGAAEAFF

D: .
size: .
V: TRBV27
J: TRBJ2-2
DNA: TGTGCCAGCAGTTGGTTGAAGGGGGAGCTGTTTTTT
CDR3: CASSWLKGELFF

D: .
size: .
V: TRBV20-1
J: TRBJ2-1
DNA: TGCAGTGCTAGAGACTTGAGTTTCTACAATGAGCAGTTCTTC
CDR3: CSARDLSFYNEQFF

D: TRBD1
size: .
V: TRBV4-3
J: TRBJ1-6
DNA: TGCGCCAGCAGCCAAGATCGCGGGACAGGGTTGACACCCCTCCACTTT
CDR3: CASSQDRGTGLTPLHF

D: TRBD2
size: .
V: TRBV5-1
J: TRBJ2-5
DNA: TGCGCCAGCAGCTTGGGTCCGGGGGGGCCGGAGACCCAGTACTTC
CDR3: CASSLGPGGPETQYF

D: TRBD1
size: .
V: TRBV28
J: TRBJ2-7
DNA: TGTGCCAGCTCCGGACAGGTCTACGAGCAGTACTTC
CDR3: CASSGQVYEQYF

D: .
size: few
V: TRBV6-5
J: TRBJ1-5
DNA: TGTGCCAGCAGTTACTCGGCAGGGGAGGATCAGCCCCAGCATTTT
CDR3: CASSYSAGEDQPQHF

D: .
size: few
V: TRBV20-1
J: TRBJ2-3
DNA: TGCAGTGCTAGAGATTCAGATACGCAGTATTTT
CDR3: CSARDSDTQYF

D: .
size: few
V: TRBV20-1
J: TRBJ1-2
DNA: TGCAGTGCTAGATCGGGGGCTGGCTACACCTTC
CDR3: CSARSGAGYTF

D: .
size: .
V: TRBV27
J: TRBJ1-5
DNA: TGTGCCAGCAGTTTATCGCCCGGGGAGCAGCCCCAGCATTTT
CDR3: CASSLSPGEQPQHF

D: TRBD2
size: .
V: TRBV2
J: TRBJ2-5
DNA: TGTGCCAGCAGTCTCTCGCGGGGGGGAGAGACCCAGTACTTC
CDR3: CASSLSRGGETQYF

D: .
size: .
V: TRBV11-3
J: TRBJ1-2
DNA: TGTGCCAGCAGCTTGACAGGTTTAAGCGGCTACACCTTC
CDR3: CASSLTGLSGYTF

D: .
size: .
V: TRBV11-3
J: TRBJ1-1
DNA: TGTGCCAGCAGCTTAAAGTACACTGAAGCTTTCTTT
CDR3: CASSLKYTEAFF

D: .
size: .
V: TRBV7-9
J: TRBJ2-6
DNA: TGTGCCGCGGCAGGGTTTATGTGGGCTGGGGCCAACGTCCTGACTTTC
CDR3: CAAAGFMWAGANVLTF

D: .
size: .
V: TRBV2
J: TRBJ1-5
DNA: TGTGCCAGCAGTGAAGCGGCTGGGGGCGGGGGGGGGCCCCAGCATTTT
CDR3: CASSEAAGGGGGPQHF

D: TRBD2
size: .
V: TRBV6-5
J: TRBJ2-3
DNA: TGTGCCAGCAGTTACACCACGACTAGCTCCGCAGATACGCAGTATTTT
CDR3: CASSYTTTSSADTQYF

D: TRBD2
size: .
V: TRBV4-1
J: TRBJ2-3
DNA: TGCGCCAGCAGCCTCCCGGGGGGAGGTGCAGATACGCAGTATTTT
CDR3: CASSLPGGGADTQYF

D: TRBD1
size: .
V: TRBV19
J: TRBJ1-5
DNA: TGTGCCAGTAGTATTCTTCGACAGGGGGGCAATCAGCCCCAGCATTTT
CDR3: CASSILRQGGNQPQHF

D: .
size: .
V: TRBV7-2
J: TRBJ1-1
DNA: TGTGCCAGCAGCCCCGACGGGGGAACGGGGACTGAAGCTTTCTTT
CDR3: CASSPDGGTGTEAFF

D: .
size: .
V: TRBV7-8
J: TRBJ2-7
DNA: TGTGCCAGCAGCTTAGACATAGCGGCGCAAATTTACGAGCAGTACTTC
CDR3: CASSLDIAAQIYEQYF

D: .
size: .
V: TRBV29-1
J: TRBJ1-2
DNA: TGCAGCGTTGATGCGTGGGGCGCGGGTGGCTACACCTTC
CDR3: CSVDAWGAGGYTF

D: .
size: few
V: TRBV6-4
J: TRBJ2-1
DNA: TGTGCCAGCCCTCGCCAGGACTACAATGAGCAGTTCTTC
CDR3: CASPRQDYNEQFF

D: TRBD1
size: .
V: TRBV6-1
J: TRBJ1-2
DNA: TGTGCCAGCAGTCGGACAGGGGGGAGAGGCTACACCTTC
CDR3: CASSRTGGRGYTF

D: .
size: .
V: TRBV7-3
J: TRBJ1-1
DNA: TGTGCCAGCAGCCCAGCAGGGTTCACGGGCACTGAAGCTTTCTTT
CDR3: CASSPAGFTGTEAFF

D: .
size: .
V: TRBV5-4
J: TRBJ1-6
DNA: TGTGCCAGCAGCTTGGAGCCTAATTCACCCCTCCACTTT
CDR3: CASSLEPNSPLHF

D: .
size: .
V: TRBV12-3/TRBV12-4
J: TRBJ1-1
DNA: TGTGCCAGCAGTCCAACAGGTGGGGATACTGAAGCTTTCTTT
CDR3: CASSPTGGDTEAFF

D: TRBD1
size: few
V: TRBV27
J: TRBJ2-1
DNA: TGTGCCAGCAGTTTATTCGCCCGGGACAGGGGCAACGAGCAGTTCTTC
CDR3: CASSLFARDRGNEQFF

D: TRBD1
size: .
V: TRBV10-3
J: TRBJ2-6
DNA: TGTGCCATCAGCTCTGGGGACAGGGCATCTGGGGCCAACGTCCTGACTTTC
CDR3: CAISSGDRASGANVLTF

D: .
size: few
V: TRBV7-2
J: TRBJ1-5
DNA: TGTGCCAGCAGCCCGAGGGGGGGGTCGTCTGATCAGCCCCAGCATTTT
CDR3: CASSPRGGSSDQPQHF

D: TRBD1
size: .
V: TRBV6-1
J: TRBJ2-5
DNA: TGTGCCAGCAGCGCCGGGACAGGGTGGGAGACCCGGTACTTC
CDR3: CASSAGTGWETRYF

D: .
size: .
V: TRBV6-1
J: TRBJ1-1
DNA: TGTGCCAGCAGTGAAGCGGGCAAGTACACTGAAGCTTTCTTT
CDR3: CASSEAGKYTEAFF

D: .
size: .
V: TRBV7-9
J: TRBJ2-7
DNA: TGTGCCAGCAGCTTAGGAGGGGATCATTACGAGCAGTACTTC
CDR3: CASSLGGDHYEQYF

D: TRBD2
size: .
V: TRBV24-1
J: TRBJ2-3
DNA: TGTGCCACCAGTGATTTGTCGGGGGGGCCCTACACAGATACGCAGTATTTT
CDR3: CATSDLSGGPYTDTQYF

D: TRBD1
size: .
V: TRBV2
J: TRBJ2-5
DNA: TGTGCCAGCAAGGTCTGGGACAGGCAAGAGACCCAGTACTTC
CDR3: CASKVWDRQETQYF

D: .
size: .
V: TRBV7-9
J: TRBJ2-7
DNA: TGTGCCAGCAGCTTGGTATTCGGGAATAACGAGCAGTACTTC
CDR3: CASSLVFGNNEQYF

D: TRBD2
size: .
V: TRBV9
J: TRBJ2-5
DNA: TGTGCCAGCAGCGTAGCTAGCGGCCGCCAAGAGACCCAGTACTTC
CDR3: CASSVASGRQETQYF

D: .
size: .
V: TRBV1
J: TRBJ2-1
DNA: TGCACCAGCAGCCCTTTAGGGAGCGGGGGGGCCAGCAATGAGCAGTTCTTC
CDR3: CTSSPLGSGGASNEQFF

D: .
size: .
V: TRBV7-9
J: TRBJ1-5
DNA: TGTGCCAGCAGCTTAGAAAGTCGCAATCAGCCCCAGCATTTT
CDR3: CASSLESRNQPQHF

D: .
size: .
V: TRBV7-2
J: TRBJ2-2
DNA: TGTGCCAGCAGCCAAGTACGGTCTTTAAGGGGGACCGGGGAGCTGTTTTTT
CDR3: CASSQVRSLRGTGELFF

D: .
size: .
V: TRBV11-2
J: TRBJ1-1
DNA: TGTGCCAGCAGCGAGGCCAGAAACACTGAAGCTTTCTTT
CDR3: CASSEARNTEAFF

D: TRBD2
size: few
V: TRBV11-3
J: TRBJ2-5
DNA: TGTGCCAGCAGCTTACAGCGGGGGGGCAATTTCCAAGAGACCCAGTACTTC
CDR3: CASSLQRGGNFQETQYF

D: .
size: few
V: TRBV7-2
J: TRBJ2-5
DNA: TGTGCCAGCAGCTTAGTCGGGCGGGAGACCCAGTACTTC
CDR3: CASSLVGRETQYF

D: TRBD1
size: .
V: TRBV27
J: TRBJ2-7
DNA: TGTGCCAGCAGGACGGGACAGTACGAGCAGTACTTC
CDR3: CASRTGQYEQYF

D: .
size: .
V: TRBV19
J: TRBJ2-3
DNA: TGTGCCAGTAGTACTCTGTCAGATACGCAGTATTTT
CDR3: CASSTLSDTQYF

D: .
size: .
V: TRBV7-2
J: TRBJ2-7
DNA: TGTGCCAGCAGCTTATTAGTCGAACTTGGCTCCTACGAGCAGTACTTC
CDR3: CASSLLVELGSYEQYF

D: .
size: .
V: TRBV2
J: TRBJ2-5
DNA: TGTGCCAGCAGGTGGCAAGAGACCCAGTACTTC
CDR3: CASRWQETQYF

D: TRBD2
size: .
V: TRBV28
J: TRBJ2-2
DNA: TGTGCCAGCAGTTTAGCGGGGGTCGCCGGGGAGCTGTTTTTT
CDR3: CASSLAGVAGELFF

D: .
size: .
V: TRBV2
J: TRBJ2-7
DNA: TGTGCCAGCAGTGATGTGGCCCAACTAGGGCAGTACTTC
CDR3: CASSDVAQLGQYF

D: .
size: few
V: TRBV7-6
J: TRBJ1-6
DNA: TGTGCCAGCAGCTTAGAAGGTGGTAGCTCCTATAATTCACCCCTCCACTTT
CDR3: CASSLEGGSSYNSPLHF